By its share, the clone carrying this T cell receptor (beta chain) is medium-sized. The sample belongs to a study of metastatic and nonmetastatic thyroid tumors. Trimming left V 3 bases short and J 3 bases short, with 8 bases between. CDR1 and CDR2 (germline): SGDLS, YYNGEE. CDR3 size: 13 residues. TCRdb reanalyzed the PCR reads via MiXCR. The data contain 9,400 or so clones, about a third of them singletons. No treatment had been given to any patient before thyroid surgery. This clonotype was obtained from a female donor with papillary thyroid cancer or a benign thyroid nodule (not recorded which). Some clones in this sample may be carry-over from other donors' samples. J is TRBJ2-3 and V is TRBV9, with TRBD2 as a possible D gene (6 bases). Sequencing was carried out using adjacent normal tissue. The CDR3 DNA follows: TGTGCCAGCAGCGCGGGAGTTACAGATACGCAGTATTTT. Translation gives CASSAGVTDTQYF.